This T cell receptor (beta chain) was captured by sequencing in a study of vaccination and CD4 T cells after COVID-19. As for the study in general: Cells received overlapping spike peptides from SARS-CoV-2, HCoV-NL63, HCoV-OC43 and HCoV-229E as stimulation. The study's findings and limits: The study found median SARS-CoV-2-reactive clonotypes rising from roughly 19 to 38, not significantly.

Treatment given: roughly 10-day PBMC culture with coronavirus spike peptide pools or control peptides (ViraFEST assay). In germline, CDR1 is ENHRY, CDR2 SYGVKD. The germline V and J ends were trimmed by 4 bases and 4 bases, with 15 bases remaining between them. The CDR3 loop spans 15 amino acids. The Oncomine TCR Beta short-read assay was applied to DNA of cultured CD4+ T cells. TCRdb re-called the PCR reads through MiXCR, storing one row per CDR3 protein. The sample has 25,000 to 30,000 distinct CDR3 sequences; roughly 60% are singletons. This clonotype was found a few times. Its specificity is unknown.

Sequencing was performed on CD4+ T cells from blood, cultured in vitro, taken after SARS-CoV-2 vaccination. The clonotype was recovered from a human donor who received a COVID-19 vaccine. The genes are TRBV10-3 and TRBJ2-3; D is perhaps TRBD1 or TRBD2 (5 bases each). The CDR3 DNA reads TGTGCCATCAGTGGGGGGAGAGGTAGCGCAGATACGCAGTATTTT. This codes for CAISGGRGSADTQYF.